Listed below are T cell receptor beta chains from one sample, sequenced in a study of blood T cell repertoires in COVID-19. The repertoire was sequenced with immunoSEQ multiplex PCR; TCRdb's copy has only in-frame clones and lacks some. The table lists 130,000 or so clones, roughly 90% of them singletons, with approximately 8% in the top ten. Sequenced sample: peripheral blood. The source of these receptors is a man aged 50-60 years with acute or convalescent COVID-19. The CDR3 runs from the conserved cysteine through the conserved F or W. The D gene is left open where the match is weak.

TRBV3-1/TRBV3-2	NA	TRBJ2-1	CASSQERSGALYNEQFF
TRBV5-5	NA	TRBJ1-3	CASSLAAGSGNTIYF
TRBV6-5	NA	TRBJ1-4	CASSYLQTNEKLFF
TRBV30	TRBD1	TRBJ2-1	CAWSLGTGLNEQFF
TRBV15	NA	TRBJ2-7	CATSRDLGGIYEQYF
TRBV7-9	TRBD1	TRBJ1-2	CASSLGGGEGYTF
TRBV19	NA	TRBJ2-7	CASSTGGAYEQYF
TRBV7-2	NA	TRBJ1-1	CASSRELNTEAFF
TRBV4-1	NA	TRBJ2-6	CASSHATRRGANVLTF
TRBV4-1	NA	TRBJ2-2	CASSQEGGNTGELFF
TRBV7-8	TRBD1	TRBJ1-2	CASSLAGTGDAYGYTF
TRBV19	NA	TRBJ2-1	CASSIASEAGNEQFF
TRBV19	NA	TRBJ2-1	CASSISSGDNEQFF
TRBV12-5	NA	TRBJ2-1	CASGSGLGGQYNEQFF
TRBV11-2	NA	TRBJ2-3	CASSLNSVTDTQYF
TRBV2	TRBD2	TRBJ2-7	CASSPGTSGSYEQYF
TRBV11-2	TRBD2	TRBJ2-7	CASSPTRGGEQYF
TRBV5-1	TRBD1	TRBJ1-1	CASTQGAGLDTEAFF
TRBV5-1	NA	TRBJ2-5	CASSLDRVETQYF
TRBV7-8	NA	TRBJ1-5	CASSSLDRTPPQHF
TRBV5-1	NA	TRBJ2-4	CASSLESLAKNIQYF
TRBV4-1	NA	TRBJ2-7	CASSQENYVFYEQYF
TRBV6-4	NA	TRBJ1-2	CASRASGSDYGYTF
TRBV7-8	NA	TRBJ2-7	CASSGDSSYEQYF
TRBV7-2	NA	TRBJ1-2	CASSPMSNYGYTF
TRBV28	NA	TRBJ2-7	CASRRGGRDEQYF
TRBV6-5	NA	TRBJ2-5	CASSYRYRDNQETQYF
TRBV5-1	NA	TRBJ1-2	CASSRQTGTRSYYGYTF
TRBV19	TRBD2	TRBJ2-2	CASQLAVNTGELFF
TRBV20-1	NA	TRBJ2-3	CSASAQGGTDTQYF
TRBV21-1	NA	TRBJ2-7	CASSGGTRPYEQYF
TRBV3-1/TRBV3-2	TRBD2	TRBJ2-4	CASSQGSGRAAKNIQYF
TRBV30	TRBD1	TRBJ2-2	CAWSFRDRFSGELFF
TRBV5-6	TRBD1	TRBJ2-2	CASSLQGARTGELFF
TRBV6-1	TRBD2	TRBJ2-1	CASSAGLAGGPGSYNEQFF
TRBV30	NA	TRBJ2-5	CAWSVFVQETQYF
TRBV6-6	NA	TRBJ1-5	CASTKSPDSNQPQHF
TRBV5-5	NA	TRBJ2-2	CASSRFGAAGDTGELFF
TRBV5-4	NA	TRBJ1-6	CASSATGSNSPLHF
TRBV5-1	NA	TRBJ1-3	CASSPTGFSGNTIYF
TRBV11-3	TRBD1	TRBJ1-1	CASSIGQGNTEAFF
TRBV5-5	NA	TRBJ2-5	CASSLAPGRETQYF